This TCR beta chain emerged from a study of cytomegalovirus exposure and HLA in healthy donors. As for the study in general: In a later analysis, the roughly 120 validation repertoires were reported to have used the same platform as the roughly 670 first-cohort repertoires.

Findings and limits, study-wide: The classifier reportedly diagnosed cytomegalovirus status with high specificity and sensitivity. In vitro assays verified that a few CMV-associated chains recognized CMV antigens specifically. Listed as cytomegalovirus-associated were more than 150 TCR beta chains.

The germline V gene encodes CDR1 LNHDA and CDR2 SQIVND (reference sequence). Trimming stripped 1 base from V and 11 bases from J, with 12 bases between. The CDR3 runs 13 residues. This clone showed up just a few times. Its specificity is not known. The repertoire was sequenced with immunoSEQ multiplex PCR; TCRdb's copy has only in-frame clones and lacks some. Of about 160,000 clones listed, approximately 96% are singletons. The clonotype was recovered from a woman aged 18-29 years in good health and CMV-seronegative. The chain carries TRBV19 and TRBJ1-5, with D unresolved. Material: PBMCs. The CDR3 DNA reads as TGTGCCAGTAGTATAGGGGCGGCCGGGACCCAGCATTTT. This codes for CASSIGAAGTQHF. The complete variable domain, with remaining parts taken from reference TRBV19 and TRBJ1-5, reads DGGITQSPKYLFRKEGQNVTLSCEQNLNHDAMYWYRQDPGQGLRLIYYSQIVNDFQKGDIAEGYSVSREKKESFPLTVTSAQKNPTAFYLCASSIGAAGTQHFGDGTRLSIL.